This entry describes one T cell receptor beta chain. What it binds is not known. Separate cDNA molecules each had unique molecular identifiers attached to them. TCRdb ran MiXCR on the 5' RACE reads and lists one entry per CDR3 protein. The sample has under 70,000 distinct CDR3 sequences, about 7.7% seen once. These data come from a study of early T cells in non-severe SARS-CoV-2 infection. Study background: Unsorted whole-blood RNA was sequenced in bulk, leaving chains unpaired.

Study findings and constraints: CD4 and private specificities were missed by VDJdb matching, which favored anti-spike CD8 responses.

The CDR3 extends over 17 amino acids. V shed 0 bases and J shed 4 bases, with 20 bases lying between them. Germline assignment: CDR1 SGDLS and CDR2 YYNGEE. The V and J genes are TRBV9 and TRBJ2-7; the D gene could be TRBD1 or TRBD2 (5 bases each). The material was whole blood, obtained at baseline. This receptor was identified in an adult who was a healthcare worker with PCR-confirmed SARS-CoV-2 infection or an uninfected control (not recorded which). In nucleotides, the CDR3 is TGTGCCAGCAGCGTAGTAGGGGAAGGGAGAGTCGGGTACGAGCAGTACTTC. Its protein is CASSVVGEGRVGYEQYF. Complete variable domain (other parts from reference TRBV9 and TRBJ2-7): DSGVTQTPKHLITATGQRVTLRCSPRSGDLSVYWYQQSLDQGLQFLIQYYNGEERAKGNILERFSAQQFPDLHSELNLSSLELGDSALYFCASSVVGEGRVGYEQYFGPGTRLTVT.